The 28 T cell receptor beta chains presented below share a single source sample, sequenced in a study of CD8 T cells in ankylosing spondylitis. Each CDR3 protein gets one entry after TCRdb re-called the 5' RACE reads with MiXCR. The profile shows roughly 26,000 distinct CDR3 sequences, roughly 13% of them singletons. The sample consisted of blood. These receptor sequences come from a male donor with ankylosing spondylitis or in good health (not recorded which).

CDR3 sequence (DNA): TGTGCCATCCGACAGGGTCAGGAGACCCAGTACTTC. This sequence encodes CAIRQGQETQYF. This rearrangement joins TRBV12-3 or TRBV12-4 to TRBJ2-5; TRBD1 aligns across 7 bases. V lost 10 bases, J lost 5 bases, and 7 bases stayed unmatched. CDR3 length: 12 residues.

This clonotype was seen at least ten times. The chain's CDR3 is CASSLQGLNQPQHF. The CDR3 bases are TGTGCCAGCAGTTTGCAGGGTCTCAATCAGCCCCAGCATTTT. V gene TRBV12-3 or TRBV12-4 combines with J gene TRBJ1-5, with D tentatively TRBD1 (5 bases). Trimming removed 3 bases from V and 3 bases from J, with 9 bases in between. CDR3 length: 14 amino acids.

Ten or more counts support this clonotype. The rearrangement uses TRBV7-3 and TRBJ1-5; 7 bases agree with TRBD1. The germline gives CDR1 SGHTA, CDR2 FQGTGA. The CDR3 is 14 residues long. V gave up 5 bases and J gave up 3 bases; unmatched junction bases: 4. The CDR3 here is CASSPGQHNQPQHF. CDR3 nucleotides: TGTGCCAGCAGCCCGGGACAGCACAATCAGCCCCAGCATTTT.

Ten or more counts support this clonotype. V is TRBV11-2 and J is TRBJ2-3; D gene uncertain. This CDR3 contains 14 residues. Germline CDR1 SGHAT, CDR2 FQNNGV. Trimming left V 3 bases short and J 1 base short, with 8 bases between. The CDR3 region is CASSFSRGTDTQYF. CDR3 in DNA: TGTGCCAGCAGCTTCTCCCGGGGCACAGATACGCAGTATTTT.

The sample holds a few counts of this clonotype. The V gene is TRBV4-3, the J gene TRBJ2-2; weak D call: TRBD2 (6 bases). The CDR3 runs 14 residues. Germline values: CDR1 LGHNA, CDR2 YSLEER. The V and J ends lost 3 bases and 5 bases respectively, with 10 bases between them. DNA for the CDR3: TGCGCCAGCAGCCAGGCCGGGACTACCGGGGAGCTGTTTTTT. Its protein is CASSQAGTTGELFF.

This clonotype turned up a few times. This chain links TRBV5-5 with TRBJ2-7; TRBD2 matches at 7 bases. The CDR3 is 15 amino acids. The V gene's germline CDR1 is SGHKS and CDR2 YYEKEE (reference sequence). J was trimmed by 3 bases and V by 4 bases; bases with no gene match: 10. For the CDR3, the DNA is TGTGCCAGCAGCAGTTGGGCGGGAGAACGCTACGAGCAGTACTTC. This sequence encodes CASSSWAGERYEQYF.

The chain uses TRBV28 and TRBJ2-1; TRBD1 or TRBD2 may be the D gene (6 bases each). Germline lookup yields CDR1 MDHEN and CDR2 SYDVKM. The germline V and J ends were trimmed by 7 bases and 10 bases, with 20 bases remaining between them. The CDR3 runs to 14 residues. The CDR3: CASIEGGHRGEQFF. The CDR3 DNA sequence: TGTGCCAGCATCGAGGGGGGTCACAGAGGGGAGCAGTTCTTC.

This clonotype was found a few times. V gene TRBV19 combines with J gene TRBJ1-1; D possibly corresponds to TRBD1 (5 bases). V gave up 6 bases and J gave up 7 bases, with 15 bases separating them. Germline CDR1 reads LNHDA; CDR2 reads SQIVND (reference sequence). The CDR3 runs to 13 residues. CDR3 DNA sequence: TGTGCCAGTAGGACGACAATCGGGGGTGAAGCTTTCTTT. Its protein product is CASRTTIGGEAFF.

The chain links TRBV7-2 to TRBJ2-7; possibly TRBD1 or TRBD2 for D (6 bases each). The V and J ends lost 2 bases and 4 bases respectively, with 15 bases between them. The CDR3 is 15 residues long. Germline CDR1 is SGHTA and CDR2 is FQGNSA. Here the CDR3 reads CASSLSRGGGYEQYF. DNA of the CDR3: TGTGCCAGCAGCTTATCACGCGGAGGGGGATACGAGCAGTACTTC. The full variable domain, in which reference TRBV7-2 and TRBJ2-7 provide the parts outside the CDR3, is GAGVSQSPSNKVTEKGKDVELRCDPISGHTALYWYRQSLGQGLEFLIYFQGNSAPDKSGLPSDRFSAERTGGSVSTLTIQRTQQEDSAVYLCASSLSRGGGYEQYFGPGTRLTVT.

The chain has TRBV12-3 or TRBV12-4 and TRBJ2-1, with 15 bases matching TRBD2. Trimming cost V 5 bases and J 15 bases; bases outside gene matches: 11. The CDR3 is 15 residues long. CDR3 nucleotide sequence: TGTGCCAGCAGTCTTAGGACTAGCGGGAGGGCCGGTAGGTTCTTC. Translation gives CASSLRTSGRAGRFF.

This clonotype has a count of ten or more. This sequence joins TRBV29-1 and TRBJ2-5; 9 bases agree with TRBD2. The germline V gene has CDR1 SQVTM and CDR2 ANQGSEA. The CDR3 runs 15 residues. The junction had 10 bases not matched to a gene; V was cut back by 6 bases and J by 2 bases. Here the CDR3 DNA reads TGCAGCGTGGCCCCAGCGGGGGGATTTCAAGAGACCCAGTACTTC. Encoded protein: CSVAPAGGFQETQYF.

DNA for the CDR3: TGTGCCAGCAGTTTATCGGCAGGGATTACTGAAGCTTTCTTT. This codes for CASSLSAGITEAFF. The rearrangement uses TRBV27 and TRBJ1-1, with D perhaps TRBD1 (5 bases). The CDR3 has 14 residues. Trimming shortened V by 0 bases and J by 5 bases, and 10 bases separated the two germline ends. Germline CDR1 is MNHEY and CDR2 is SMNVEV (reference sequence).

This clonotype came up many times. The chain uses TRBV19 and TRBJ1-1, with 8 bases lining up with TRBD1. V lost 6 bases and J lost 5; bases outside the gene matches: 8. Germline CDR1 and CDR2: LNHDA and SQIVND (reference sequence). The length of the CDR3 is 14 residues. CDR3 protein: CASSTRTGLTEAFF. The DNA for the CDR3 is TGTGCCAGTAGCACCAGGACAGGGTTAACTGAAGCTTTCTTT. Full variable domain (remainder filled in from reference TRBV19 and TRBJ1-1): DGGITQSPKYLFRKEGQNVTLSCEQNLNHDAMYWYRQDPGQGLRLIYYSQIVNDFQKGDIAEGYSVSREKKESFPLTVTSAQKNPTAFYLCASSTRTGLTEAFFGQGTRLTVV.

The table lists this clonotype with many counts. The CDR3 loop is CASSSRTGIVPGELFF. The CDR3 DNA is TGTGCCAGCAGTTCCCGGACAGGGATCGTGCCCGGGGAGCTGTTTTTT. V gene TRBV28 combines with J gene TRBJ2-2; 8 nucleotides line up with TRBD1. The V gene end was trimmed by 4 bases and the J gene end by 6 bases; junction bases not matched to a gene: 10. Germline CDR1 MDHEN, CDR2 SYDVKM. This CDR3 comprises 16 residues.

This clonotype has a count of ten or more. This rearrangement joins TRBV11-1 to TRBJ1-1, with 9 bases matching TRBD1. The CDR3 is made up of 14 amino acids. Germline CDR1 and CDR2: SGHAT and FQDESV (reference sequence). With V trimmed by 4 bases and J by 5 bases, 5 bases remained unmatched. The CDR3 loop is CASSSDRGDTEAFF. CDR3 nucleotides: TGTGCCAGCAGCTCGGACAGGGGAGATACTGAAGCTTTCTTT.

The genes are TRBV28 and TRBJ2-4, with D possibly matching TRBD2 (5 bases). The germline CDR1 and CDR2 sequences are MDHEN and SYDVKM. The CDR3 spans 11 residues. The V and J ends lost 5 bases and 8 bases respectively, with 7 bases between them. The CDR3 region has the DNA TGTGCCAGCAGTCAGAGGGACATTCAGTACTTC. Protein: CASSQRDIQYF. Together with reference TRBV28 and TRBJ2-4, the CDR3 gives the full variable domain: DVKVTQSSRYLVKRTGEKVFLECVQDMDHENMFWYRQDPGLGLRLIYFSYDVKMKEKGDIPEGYSVSREKKERFSLILESASTNQTSMYLCASSQRDIQYFGAGTRLSVL.

The chain couples TRBV12-3 or TRBV12-4 to TRBJ1-2; 12 bases fit TRBD1. The CDR3 has 14 residues. With 6 bases clipped from V and 4 bases from J, the junction kept 3 bases outside the gene matches. The CDR3 reads CASRGTGGAYGYTF. CDR3 nucleotide sequence: TGTGCCAGCAGAGGGACAGGGGGCGCCTATGGCTACACCTTC.

This clonotype came up many times. V is TRBV12-3 or TRBV12-4 and J is TRBJ2-2, with 13 nucleotides matching TRBD2. Trimming took 4 bases from V and 4 from J; bases not matched to a gene: 9. This CDR3 region has 18 residues. CDR3 nucleotide sequence: TGTGCCAGCAGTTCCCCGGGACTAGCGGGATATGTCACCGGGGAGCTGTTTTTT. Amino acid sequence: CASSSPGLAGYVTGELFF.

This clonotype was seen ten or more times. V gene TRBV20-1 combines with J gene TRBJ2-7; 10 nucleotides line up with TRBD1. Germline CDR1 reads DFQATT; CDR2 reads SNEGSKA (reference sequence). The CDR3 loop spans 14 amino acids. V gave up 6 bases and J gave up 2 bases; unmatched junction bases: 7. CDR3 sequence: CSAQGQGSPYEQYF. In nucleotides, the CDR3 is TGCAGTGCCCAGGGACAGGGGTCCCCCTACGAGCAGTACTTC.

This clonotype came up a few times. This chain links TRBV12-3 or TRBV12-4 with TRBJ2-5; possibly TRBD1 or TRBD2 for D (5 bases each). Between the trimmed V and J ends, which lost 7 bases and 2 bases, there was a span of 17 bases. The CDR3 covers 15 residues. The CDR3 reads CASTRSGTSQETQYF. DNA of the CDR3: TGTGCCAGCACACGCTCGGGGACGTCACAAGAGACCCAGTACTTC.

This clonotype was seen many times. This chain joins TRBV14 and TRBJ1-4; D is ambiguous. V was cut by 6 bases and J by 3 bases, with 8 bases left in between. The germline V gene encodes CDR1 SGHDN and CDR2 FVKESK. The CDR3 is 13 amino acids. CDR3 nucleotides: TGTGCCAGCAGTCCACAGCCTAATGAAAAACTGTTTTTT. Amino acids: CASSPQPNEKLFF.

In its sample, this clonotype was seen many times. The chain recombines TRBV7-9 with TRBJ2-1, with 7 bases matching TRBD2. J was trimmed by 8 bases and V by 1 base; bases with no gene match: 2. CDR1 is SEHNR and CDR2 is FQNEAQ in the germline V gene (reference sequence). The length of the CDR3 is 13 residues. The CDR3 coding sequence is TGTGCCAGCAGCTTAGGCGGGAGTGATGAGCAGTTCTTC. This gives the protein CASSLGGSDEQFF. Full variable domain (missing parts from reference TRBV7-9 and TRBJ2-1): DTGVSQNPRHKITKRGQNVTFRCDPISEHNRLYWYRQTLGQGPEFLTYFQNEAQLEKSRLLSDRFSAERPKGSFSTLEIQRTEQGDSAMYLCASSLGGSDEQFFGPGTRLTVL.

The rearrangement uses TRBV12-3 or TRBV12-4 and TRBJ2-1; no definite D call. Trimming removed 9 bases at V and 0 bases at J, with 9 bases between. The CDR3 totals 13 residues. CDR3 DNA: TGTGCCAGTGATAGGTCCTCCTACAATGAGCAGTTCTTC. Its protein is CASDRSSYNEQFF.

A few counts support this clonotype. The rearrangement joins TRBV6-1 to TRBJ2-3; 11 nucleotides align to TRBD2. CDR1 is MNHNS, CDR2 SASEGT, per germline. J lost 5 bases, V lost 10 bases, and 14 bases had no gene match. This CDR3 contains 16 residues. In DNA, the CDR3 is TGTGCCACCGAATTGACTAGCGGGGCTGGGGGAGATACGCAGTATTTT. Its translation is CATELTSGAGGDTQYF.

The chain joins TRBV12-3 or TRBV12-4 to TRBJ1-5; possible D gene TRBD1, 5 bases. CDR3 length equals 16 residues. Trimming took off 2 bases at V and 4 bases at J, with 15 bases between the two ends. This CDR3 is CASSLNVAGMNQPQHF. In nucleotides, the CDR3 is TGTGCCAGCAGTTTAAATGTTGCAGGGATGAATCAGCCCCAGCATTTT.

This clonotype was detected many times. This sequence joins TRBV20-1 and TRBJ2-1, with TRBD1 matching 8 bases. Germline-derived CDR1 and CDR2 are DFQATT and SNEGSKA (reference sequence). This CDR3 spans 14 amino acids. After removal of 3 bases from V and 6 bases from J, the junction contained 7 bases not matched to a gene. CDR3 loop: CSASPGTGSNEQFF. The CDR3 DNA follows: TGCAGTGCTAGTCCCGGGACAGGCAGCAATGAGCAGTTCTTC.

This chain links TRBV20-1 with TRBJ2-1, with 8 bases that match TRBD2. Germline V gene lookup returns CDR1 DFQATT and CDR2 SNEGSKA (reference sequence). The V segment lost 6 bases and the J segment 7 bases; nucleotides outside the gene matches: 11. The CDR3 extends over 14 amino acids. CDR3 residues: CSANAGTRRNEQFF. In DNA form, the CDR3 reads TGCAGTGCGAATGCCGGGACTAGAAGGAATGAGCAGTTCTTC.

The rearrangement uses TRBV20-1 and TRBJ2-3; 8 nucleotides match TRBD2. Looked up from germline, CDR1 is DFQATT and CDR2 is SNEGSKA (reference sequence). V dropped 3 bases and J dropped 4; count of bases not matched to a gene: 12. The CDR3 totals 16 residues. For the CDR3, the DNA is TGCAGTGCTAGGTCTCCCGGACTAGCCGGGGCAGATACGCAGTATTTT. It specifies CSARSPGLAGADTQYF.